Given below is one T cell receptor beta chain in context. The antigen is unknown. The isolated RNA, all of it, was reverse transcribed, so expressed TCRB transcripts were what got sequenced. Repertoires were generated with immunoSEQ multiplex PCR, while TCRdb's copy carries only in-frame clones and drops some. The data contain about 250,000 clones, less than 15% of them singletons. Germline CDR1 SNHLY, CDR2 FYNNEI. V gave up 7 bases and J gave up 4 bases, with 17 bases separating them. The CDR3 contains 15 residues. This record comes from a study of beta chain features in type 1 diabetes. Findings and limits, study-wide: The similarity of naive, central memory and Treg TCRB repertoires appeared greater among patients than among healthy donors.

The sample taken for sequencing was naive CD4+ T cells from blood. The receptor's source is a woman aged 40 to 49 in good health. This chain joins TRBV2 and TRBJ1-5, with D possibly TRBD1 on 6 matching bases. CDR3 region: CASTRYRAGNQPQHF. The CDR3 nucleotides read TGTGCCAGCACCAGGTACAGGGCCGGGAATCAGCCCCAGCATTTT.